What follows describes a single T cell receptor (beta chain). The CDR3 runs to 12 residues. Germline values: CDR1 GTSNPN, CDR2 SVGIG (reference sequence). Trimming took off 0 bases at V and 9 bases at J, with 11 bases between the two ends. The sample comes from a study of shared clonotypes between healthy human individuals. Method: immunoSEQ multiplex PCR; TCRdb's copy keeps in-frame clones and lacks some. Among 980,000 or so clones listed, 76% were seen once. The sample consisted of memory CD4+ T cells sorted from blood. Subset: CD45RA-negative fraction. The receptor comes from a man between 18 and 29 years old in good health. The V call is TRBV30, the J call TRBJ1-1; the D is unclear. CDR3 in amino acids: CAWSVKAQQAFF. For the CDR3, the DNA is TGTGCCTGGAGTGTGAAGGCCCAGCAAGCTTTCTTT.